This record looks at one TCR beta chain sequence and its context. The data were obtained in a study of Ad26.COV2.S vaccination and SARS-CoV-2 variants. Produced via immunoSEQ multiplex PCR; TCRdb's table is partial and in-frame only. The sample lists some 370,000 clones; 80% to 90% were seen once. Treatment described: roughly 19 received Ad26.COV2.S at low or high dose, single or two shots; a few received placebo; per-sample allocation not given. After the first vaccine or placebo injection, samples were drawn on day 63. Germline values: CDR1 SEHNR, CDR2 FQNEAQ (reference sequence). V lost 5 bases, J lost 3 bases, and 17 bases lay in between. This CDR3 has 16 amino acids.

The genes are TRBV7-9 and TRBJ2-1, with TRBD2 as a possible D gene (7 bases). This sample comprised peripheral blood, obtained in a trial of Ad26.COV2.S vaccine versus placebo. The sequence came from a person between 18 and 65 years old who received the Ad26.COV2.S COVID-19 vaccine or a placebo. The CDR3 loop reads CASSSRGSGIYNEQFF. CDR3 in DNA: TGTGCCAGCAGCAGCAGGGGCAGCGGGATCTACAATGAGCAGTTCTTC.